The rows below give T cell receptor beta chains drawn from one sample of a study of cytomegalovirus exposure and HLA in healthy donors. TCRdb's copy holds only in-frame clones and misses some; the assay was immunoSEQ multiplex PCR. The sample data list around 140,000 clones. Sequenced sample: PBMCs. These receptors were taken from a male donor in good health and CMV-seronegative. Each CDR3 is given with its conserved first and last residue. The order of the fields is J gene, D gene, V gene, CDR3 protein, CDR3 DNA. The D gene is left open where the match is weak.

J: TRBJ1-6; D: -; V: TRBV5-4; CDR3: CASSSGGAPTYNSPLHF; DNA: TGTGCCAGCAGTTCTGGGGGGGCACCTACCTATAATTCACCCCTCCACTTT
J: TRBJ2-3; D: -; V: TRBV6-1; CDR3: CASSEAQRGADTQYF; DNA: TGTGCCAGCAGTGAAGCGCAACGGGGTGCAGATACGCAGTATTTT
J: TRBJ2-7; D: TRBD2; V: TRBV15; CDR3: CATSSLLAGGQYF; DNA: TGTGCCACCAGCAGTCTACTAGCGGGGGGGCAGTACTTC
J: TRBJ2-7; D: TRBD1; V: TRBV5-4; CDR3: CASSAWTGNDEQYF; DNA: TGTGCCAGCAGTGCCTGGACAGGAAACGACGAGCAGTACTTC
J: TRBJ2-2; D: TRBD2; V: TRBV18; CDR3: CASSRGGHLNTGELFF; DNA: TGTGCCAGCTCGCGGGGGGGACACCTGAACACCGGGGAGCTGTTTTTT
J: TRBJ1-3; D: TRBD1; V: TRBV19; CDR3: CASSIRGQGSGNTIYF; DNA: TGTGCCAGTAGTATCAGAGGACAGGGCTCTGGAAACACCATATATTTT
J: TRBJ1-1; D: TRBD1; V: TRBV29-1; CDR3: CSVAQGVGNTEAFF; DNA: TGCAGCGTTGCACAGGGGGTAGGGAACACTGAAGCTTTCTTT
J: TRBJ1-2; D: TRBD1; V: TRBV28; CDR3: CASSERQGTRHGYTF; DNA: TGTGCCAGCAGCGAACGACAGGGCACTCGACATGGCTACACCTTC
J: TRBJ2-1; D: TRBD2; V: TRBV7-9; CDR3: CASSSRLANEQFF; DNA: TGTGCCAGCAGCTCCCGACTAGCTAATGAGCAGTTCTTC
J: TRBJ2-1; D: -; V: TRBV4-1; CDR3: CASSSEGVLREQFF; DNA: TGCGCCAGCAGCTCAGAGGGGGTACTGCGGGAGCAGTTCTTC
J: TRBJ1-5; D: TRBD1; V: TRBV28; CDR3: CASSWTGRNQPQHF; DNA: TGTGCCAGCAGTTGGACAGGGAGGAATCAGCCCCAGCATTTT
J: TRBJ2-7; D: TRBD1; V: TRBV6-6; CDR3: CPSQRQGNEQYF; DNA: TGTCCCAGCCAAAGACAGGGGAACGAGCAGTACTTC
J: TRBJ1-1; D: TRBD1; V: TRBV29-1; CDR3: CSAKPRTGLGVAFF; DNA: TGCAGCGCAAAACCCCGGACAGGCTTAGGGGTCGCTTTCTTT
J: TRBJ2-3; D: TRBD2; V: TRBV9; CDR3: CASSVGASGRTDTQYF; DNA: TGTGCCAGCAGCGTAGGAGCTAGCGGGAGAACAGATACGCAGTATTTT
J: TRBJ2-7; D: -; V: TRBV19; CDR3: CASSLIDGVYEQYF; DNA: TGTGCCAGTAGCCTCATAGACGGGGTCTACGAGCAGTACTTC
J: TRBJ1-1; D: -; V: TRBV9; CDR3: CASSSGGPVGNTEAFF; DNA: TGTGCCAGCAGCTCCGGGGGTCCGGTGGGGAACACTGAAGCTTTCTTT
J: TRBJ2-7; D: TRBD1; V: TRBV6-5; CDR3: CASSPSGTGNHEQYF; DNA: TGTGCCAGCAGTCCCTCCGGGACAGGTAACCACGAGCAGTACTTC
J: TRBJ2-1; D: TRBD2; V: TRBV6-6; CDR3: CASSYSGGGNEQFF; DNA: TGTGCCAGCAGTTACAGCGGGGGGGGTAATGAGCAGTTCTTC
J: TRBJ2-1; D: TRBD2; V: TRBV18; CDR3: CASSPPAALAGMYNEQFF; DNA: TGTGCCAGCTCACCACCAGCCGCTCTAGCGGGAATGTACAATGAGCAGTTCTTC
J: TRBJ1-2; D: TRBD1; V: TRBV9; CDR3: CASSVELDRLSGYTF; DNA: TGTGCCAGCAGCGTAGAACTGGACAGGTTAAGCGGCTACACCTTC
J: TRBJ2-7; D: -; V: TRBV27; CDR3: CAVRQGRNEQYF; DNA: TGTGCCGTACGGCAGGGTAGAAACGAGCAGTACTTC
J: TRBJ1-2; D: -; V: TRBV29-1; CDR3: CSVDRGAYGYTF; DNA: TGCAGCGTTGACCGGGGGGCTTATGGCTACACCTTC
J: TRBJ1-5; D: -; V: TRBV29-1; CDR3: CSVGEHPNQPQHF; DNA: TGCAGCGTTGGGGAGCATCCTAATCAGCCCCAGCATTTT
J: TRBJ1-1; D: TRBD1; V: TRBV19; CDR3: CALGGRGRTEAFF; DNA: TGTGCTCTAGGGGGCAGGGGGAGGACTGAAGCTTTCTTT
J: TRBJ2-7; D: TRBD2; V: TRBV29-1; CDR3: CSALAGGPYEQYF; DNA: TGCAGCGCCCTAGCGGGAGGGCCTTACGAGCAGTACTTC
J: TRBJ2-6; D: TRBD2; V: TRBV4-1; CDR3: CASSPAGKSSGANVLTF; DNA: TGCGCCAGCAGCCCAGCGGGAAAGAGCTCTGGGGCCAACGTCCTGACTTTC
J: TRBJ1-2; D: TRBD1; V: TRBV19; CDR3: CASGGQGRIWDGYTF; DNA: TGTGCCAGTGGGGGACAGGGGAGAATCTGGGATGGCTACACCTTC
J: TRBJ2-2; D: TRBD1; V: TRBV5-1; CDR3: CASSLQTGADTGELFF; DNA: TGCGCCAGCAGCTTACAGACAGGGGCGGACACCGGGGAGCTGTTTTTT